Listed below are T cell receptor beta chains from one sample, sequenced in a study of cytomegalovirus exposure and HLA in healthy donors. Assay: immunoSEQ multiplex PCR; the TCRdb copy retains only in-frame clones and omits some. Of roughly 150,000 clones in the sample, approximately 83% were seen once. Sequencing input: PBMCs. Receptors originate from a male donor in good health and CMV-seronegative. CDR3s include the opening cysteine and the closing phenylalanine or tryptophan. Fields, in order: clone size, V gene, J gene, D gene, CDR3 DNA, CDR3 protein. A D gene is named only where the DNA matches it firmly. Only some rows state a clone size, as once, few, many or a class for expanded clones.

.	TRBV7-2	TRBJ2-1	TRBD2	TGTGCCAGCAGCCCGCGTCGGACTAGCATTGAGGATGAGCAGTTCTTC	CASSPRRTSIEDEQFF
few	TRBV30	TRBJ1-1	.	TGTGCCGGAAGGGGAAATGAAGCTTTCTTT	CAGRGNEAFF
.	TRBV18	TRBJ1-3	.	TGTGCCAGCTCACCACCGGTTAGGCAGGGGATGAACACCATATATTTT	CASSPPVRQGMNTIYF
once	TRBV5-4	TRBJ2-1	.	TGTGCCAGCAGCCGCCCTCGGGTCAGTAACCTCGGAAGCTCCTACAATGAGCAGTTCTTC	CASSRPRVSNLGSSYNEQFF
.	TRBV11-2	TRBJ2-7	.	TGTGCCAGCAGCTTTCAGGGTCACGAGCAGTACTTC	CASSFQGHEQYF
.	TRBV27	TRBJ1-5	TRBD1	TGTGCCAGCAGTTCTCATGGACAGGGGAATCAGCCCCAGCATTTT	CASSSHGQGNQPQHF
.	TRBV18	TRBJ1-5	TRBD1	TGTGCCAGCTCACCACCTACAGGGGAGGGCAATCAGCCCCAGCATTTT	CASSPPTGEGNQPQHF
.	TRBV2	TRBJ1-5	.	TGTGCCAGCTCGCGGACTACCAATCAGCCCCAGCATTTT	CASSRTTNQPQHF
.	TRBV6-5	TRBJ1-1	.	TGTGCCAGCAGTCCAGACGGAATTCGGGCTGAAGCTTTCTTT	CASSPDGIRAEAFF
.	TRBV7-6	TRBJ2-1	.	TGTGCCAGCAGCCGCTATGTAAGCTCCTACAATGAGCAGTTCTTC	CASSRYVSSYNEQFF
.	TRBV27	TRBJ2-7	.	TGTGCCAGCAGTTTGCGGAAGGCCTCCTACGAGCAGTACTTC	CASSLRKASYEQYF
.	TRBV9	TRBJ2-1	TRBD2	TGTGCCAGCAGCGTTGTAGCGGGAGGCTACAATGAGCAGTTCTTC	CASSVVAGGYNEQFF
.	TRBV6-6	TRBJ2-1	TRBD1	TGTGCCAGCAGTTACTCCGGGACAGGGGACTACAATGAGCAGTTCTTC	CASSYSGTGDYNEQFF
once	TRBV11-3	TRBJ2-3	.	TGTGCCAGCAGCTTAGATTCCAGGGATACGCAGTATTTT	CASSLDSRDTQYF
.	TRBV10-2	TRBJ2-1	TRBD2	TGCGCCAGCAGTGATTGGACTAGCGGGTTATACAATGAGCAGTTCTTC	CASSDWTSGLYNEQFF
once	TRBV6-6	TRBJ2-2	TRBD2	TGTGCCAGCAGCGACCTAGCGGGAGGGGGCACCGGGGAGCTGTTTTTT	CASSDLAGGGTGELFF
few	TRBV4-1	TRBJ2-7	.	TGCGCCAGCAGCCCCCGGGCGGGAAGCTACGAGCAGTACTTC	CASSPRAGSYEQYF
.	TRBV25-1	TRBJ2-7	.	TGTGCCAGCAGTGACATCCGGGTAGAAGAGCAGTACTTC	CASSDIRVEEQYF
.	TRBV28	TRBJ2-6	.	TGTGCCAGCAGTTATATCTCCCGGGGTTCCCCTGGGGCCAACGTCCTGACTTTC	CASSYISRGSPGANVLTF
.	TRBV2	TRBJ2-3	TRBD1	TGTGCCAGCGGAGGACAGGGAAAGACAGATACGCAGTATTTT	CASGGQGKTDTQYF
.	TRBV29-1	TRBJ2-7	.	TGCAGCGTGGACAGTAATTACGAGCAGTACTTC	CSVDSNYEQYF
.	TRBV28	TRBJ2-3	TRBD2	TGTGCCAGCAGTGCAACGACTAGCGGGAGGGTCCGCAAGGCCACAGATACGCAGTATTTT	CASSATTSGRVRKATDTQYF
.	TRBV2	TRBJ2-2	TRBD2	TGTGCCAGCAGGGTAGCGGGAGGTGAGGCCGGGGAGCTGTTTTTT	CASRVAGGEAGELFF
.	TRBV7-8	TRBJ2-7	TRBD1	TGTGCCAGCAGCTTAGGAAGAGGGACAGACTACGAGCAGTACTTC	CASSLGRGTDYEQYF
.	TRBV15	TRBJ1-5	.	TGTGCCACCCGTCAACTACATCGCAATCAGCCCCAGCATTTT	CATRQLHRNQPQHF
.	TRBV7-2	TRBJ2-7	TRBD2	TGTGCCAGCAGCCACCGACTAGCGGGAGTTCGTCCCTACAAGCAGTACTTC	CASSHRLAGVRPYKQYF
once	TRBV27	TRBJ2-7	.	TGTGCAGTGGGGGGGCTCCCTCCTACCCACCACGAGCAGTACTTC	CAVGGLPPTHHEQYF
.	TRBV19	TRBJ1-5	TRBD1	TGTGCCAGTAGTCTCGGGGCAGGGGGTGGTCAGCCCCAGCATTTT	CASSLGAGGGQPQHF
.	TRBV4-1	TRBJ2-3	TRBD2	TGCGCCAGCAGCCAAGTTCTAGCGGGAGGAGGAGATACGCAGTATTTT	CASSQVLAGGGDTQYF
.	TRBV5-4	TRBJ1-4	.	TGTGCCAGCAGCTTGCCAGGGGAAAAACTGTTTTTT	CASSLPGEKLFF
.	TRBV5-4	TRBJ1-1	.	TGTGCCAGCAGCTTGAACCCAGGAACCGTTAACACTGAAGCTTTCTTT	CASSLNPGTVNTEAFF
.	TRBV19	TRBJ1-1	TRBD1	TGTGCCTCTCGACAGGGACCGACGAACACTGAAGCTTTCTTT	CASRQGPTNTEAFF
.	TRBV29-1	TRBJ2-5	TRBD1	TGCAGCGTTTATTTACCGGGGGACAGGGGCATAGAGACCCAGTACTTC	CSVYLPGDRGIETQYF
.	TRBV27	TRBJ2-3	TRBD2	TGTGCCAGCAGCCTTAGCGGGAGTACAGATACGCAGTATTTT	CASSLSGSTDTQYF
few	TRBV27	TRBJ2-7	TRBD1	TGTGCCAGCAGTTTAGGACAGGGTTTCGACGAGCAGTACTTC	CASSLGQGFDEQYF
few	TRBV18	TRBJ1-4	.	TGTGCCAGCTCACCCCAGGGAATAAATGAAAAACTGTTTTTT	CASSPQGINEKLFF
.	TRBV6-5	TRBJ2-7	TRBD2	TGTGCCAGCAGACCCGGGGCTAGCGGGACCCACGAGCAGTACTTC	CASRPGASGTHEQYF
.	TRBV4-2	TRBJ1-2	.	TGTGCCAGCAGCCAGGACTCAGCGCAGCTTACCTATGGCTACACCTTC	CASSQDSAQLTYGYTF
once	TRBV27	TRBJ2-1	TRBD2	TGTGCCAGCAGACTAGCGGGAGGCCCGTGGGAGCAGTTCTTC	CASRLAGGPWEQFF
.	TRBV25-1	TRBJ2-7	TRBD1	TGTGCCAGCAGTGCGAGGGACAGAAACTACGAGCAGTACTTC	CASSARDRNYEQYF
.	TRBV5-4	TRBJ2-5	TRBD1	TGTGCCAGCAGCCCCGGACAGGGAGGGACCCAGTACTTC	CASSPGQGGTQYF
.	TRBV18	TRBJ1-5	TRBD1	TGTGCCAGCTCCAACGACAGGGTGGGCCAGCCCCAGCATTTT	CASSNDRVGQPQHF
few	TRBV13	TRBJ2-5	TRBD1	TGTGCCAGCAGCTTGGGGACAGAAGAGACCCAGTACTTC	CASSLGTEETQYF
.	TRBV5-1	TRBJ2-1	TRBD2	TGCGCCAGCAGCTTGGGAGCGGGGGTGGGTGGGGAGGAGCAGTTCTTC	CASSLGAGVGGEEQFF
.	TRBV13	TRBJ2-3	.	TGTGCCAGCAGCCCCGGACAAGGCACAGATACGCAGTATTTT	CASSPGQGTDTQYF
.	TRBV19	TRBJ1-5	.	TGTGCCAGTAGTCCCGCGGGGGGTCAGCCCCAGCATTTT	CASSPAGGQPQHF
.	TRBV29-1	TRBJ2-2	.	TGCAGCCCCCCCCACGCGGGGCCAAACACCGGGGAGCTGTTTTTT	CSPPHAGPNTGELFF
.	TRBV27	TRBJ2-5	.	TGTGCCAGCAGTTTTGGGTCGGGTGGAGAGACCCAGTACTTC	CASSFGSGGETQYF
.	TRBV25-1	TRBJ2-7	TRBD1	TGTGCCACCGGACAGGGCTACGAGCAGTACTTC	CATGQGYEQYF
.	TRBV7-8	TRBJ2-7	.	TGTGCCAGCAGCTTAGAACGTTGGACTACGTCCTACGAGCAGTACTTC	CASSLERWTTSYEQYF
.	TRBV6-5	TRBJ2-1	.	TGTGCCAGCAGTTACTCGGCGGGCGTTGAGCAGTTCTTC	CASSYSAGVEQFF
few	TRBV30	TRBJ2-3	.	TGTGCCTGGAGTTTAGGGGACACAGATACGCAGTATTTT	CAWSLGDTDTQYF
.	TRBV5-1	TRBJ2-7	TRBD2	TGCGCCAGCTGGGCCGGGACTAAACCCTACGAGCAGTACTTC	CASWAGTKPYEQYF
.	TRBV7-9	TRBJ2-7	TRBD1	TGTGCCAGCAGCTTGGGGACAGCTAACTACGAGCAGTACTTC	CASSLGTANYEQYF
.	TRBV4-3	TRBJ2-3	.	TGCGCCAGCAGCCCTGAGACAAGCTACACAGATACGCAGTATTTT	CASSPETSYTDTQYF
.	TRBV15	TRBJ2-1	.	TGTGCCACCAGCAGAGGGGGCATTGGGGCAGGTGAGCAGTTCTTC	CATSRGGIGAGEQFF
.	TRBV7-8	TRBJ1-5	.	TGTGCCAGCAGCTTAGGTCGGGATCAGCCCCAGCATTTT	CASSLGRDQPQHF
once	TRBV2	TRBJ1-2	TRBD1	TGTGCCACATTAAGGACAGGGGATGGCTACACCTTC	CATLRTGDGYTF
.	TRBV19	TRBJ1-2	.	TGTGCCAGTAGTATAACCACAGGGAACTATGGCTACACCTTC	CASSITTGNYGYTF
once	TRBV10-2	TRBJ2-7	TRBD1	TGCGCCACCGCTGGACAGGGGGCGAGATCGGCCCTACACGAGCAGTACTTC	CATAGQGARSALHEQYF